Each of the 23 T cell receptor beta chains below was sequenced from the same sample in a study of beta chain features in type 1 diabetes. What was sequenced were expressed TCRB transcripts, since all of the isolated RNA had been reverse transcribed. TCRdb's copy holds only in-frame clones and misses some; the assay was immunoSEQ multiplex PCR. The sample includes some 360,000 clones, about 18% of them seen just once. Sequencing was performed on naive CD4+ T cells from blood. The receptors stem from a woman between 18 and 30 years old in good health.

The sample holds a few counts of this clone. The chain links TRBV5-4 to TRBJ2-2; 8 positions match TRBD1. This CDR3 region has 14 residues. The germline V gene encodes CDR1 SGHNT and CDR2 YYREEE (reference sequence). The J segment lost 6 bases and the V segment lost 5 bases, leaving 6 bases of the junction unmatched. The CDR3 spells CASSRDRRAGELFF. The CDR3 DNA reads TGTGCCAGCAGTCGGGACAGGCGGGCCGGGGAGCTGTTTTTT.

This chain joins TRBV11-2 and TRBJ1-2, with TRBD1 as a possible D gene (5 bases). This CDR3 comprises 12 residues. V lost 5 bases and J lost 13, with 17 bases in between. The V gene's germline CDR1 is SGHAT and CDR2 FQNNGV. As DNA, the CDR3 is TGTGCCAGCAGCATCCCGGGGGGGGACCCCACCTTC. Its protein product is CASSIPGGDPTF.

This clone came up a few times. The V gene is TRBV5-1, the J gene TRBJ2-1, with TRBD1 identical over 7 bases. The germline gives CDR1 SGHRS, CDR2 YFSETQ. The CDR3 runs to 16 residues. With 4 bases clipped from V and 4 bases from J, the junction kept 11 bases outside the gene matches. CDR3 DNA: TGCGCCAGCAGCGAAAAATACAGGGGAATTTACAATGAGCAGTTCTTC. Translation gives CASSEKYRGIYNEQFF.

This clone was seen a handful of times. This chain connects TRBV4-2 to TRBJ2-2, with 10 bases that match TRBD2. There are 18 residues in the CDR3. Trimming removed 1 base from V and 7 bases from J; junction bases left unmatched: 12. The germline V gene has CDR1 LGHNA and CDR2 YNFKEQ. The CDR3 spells CASSQVSASGRWSGELFF. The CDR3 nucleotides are TGTGCCAGCAGCCAAGTCTCGGCTAGCGGGAGATGGAGCGGGGAGCTGTTTTTT.

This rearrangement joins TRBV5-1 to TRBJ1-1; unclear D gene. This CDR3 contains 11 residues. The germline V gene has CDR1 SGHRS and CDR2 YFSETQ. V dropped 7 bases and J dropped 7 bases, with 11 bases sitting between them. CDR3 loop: CASEGAGEAFF. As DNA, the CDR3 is TGCGCCAGCGAGGGAGCGGGTGAAGCTTTCTTT.

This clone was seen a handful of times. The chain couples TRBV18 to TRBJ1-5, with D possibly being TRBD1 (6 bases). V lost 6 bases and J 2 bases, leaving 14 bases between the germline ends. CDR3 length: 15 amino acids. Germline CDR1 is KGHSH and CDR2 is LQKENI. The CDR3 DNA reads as TGTGCCAGCTCCCCCACAGGGCTCGGCAATCAGCCCCAGCATTTT. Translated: CASSPTGLGNQPQHF.

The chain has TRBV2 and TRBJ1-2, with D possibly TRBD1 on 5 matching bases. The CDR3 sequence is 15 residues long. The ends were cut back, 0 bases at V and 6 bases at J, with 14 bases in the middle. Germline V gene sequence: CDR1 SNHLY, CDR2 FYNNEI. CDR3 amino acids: CASSEAGRGENGYTF. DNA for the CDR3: TGTGCCAGCAGTGAAGCGGGCCGGGGGGAGAATGGCTACACCTTC.

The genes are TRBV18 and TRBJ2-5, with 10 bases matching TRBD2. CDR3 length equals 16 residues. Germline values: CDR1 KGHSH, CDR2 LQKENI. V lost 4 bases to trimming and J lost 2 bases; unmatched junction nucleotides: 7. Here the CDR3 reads CASSLLAGAGQETQYF. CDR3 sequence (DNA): TGTGCCAGCTCACTTCTAGCGGGAGCCGGACAAGAGACCCAGTACTTC.

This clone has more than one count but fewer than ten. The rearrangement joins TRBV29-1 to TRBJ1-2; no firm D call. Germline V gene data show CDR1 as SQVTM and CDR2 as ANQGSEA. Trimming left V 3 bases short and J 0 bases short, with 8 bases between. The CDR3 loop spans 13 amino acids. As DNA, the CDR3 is TGCAGCGTTGATACCGTAGCTAACTATGGCTACACCTTC. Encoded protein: CSVDTVANYGYTF.

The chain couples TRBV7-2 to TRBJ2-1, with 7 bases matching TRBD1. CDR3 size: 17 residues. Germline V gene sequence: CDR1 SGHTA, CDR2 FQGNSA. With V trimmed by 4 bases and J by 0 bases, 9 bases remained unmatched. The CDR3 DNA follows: TGTGCCAGCAGCTCAACCGGGACAGCGAGCTCCTACAATGAGCAGTTCTTC. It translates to CASSSTGTASSYNEQFF.

DNA of the CDR3: TGTGCCAGTCGGAGGACTAAACAGACCCAGTACTTC. Translated, it gives CASRRTKQTQYF. The rearrangement links TRBV11-2 to TRBJ2-5; the D gene is possibly TRBD2 (6 bases). Trimming removed 9 bases from V and 6 bases from J, with 14 bases in between. This CDR3 has 12 residues. Germline CDR1 is SGHAT and CDR2 is FQNNGV.

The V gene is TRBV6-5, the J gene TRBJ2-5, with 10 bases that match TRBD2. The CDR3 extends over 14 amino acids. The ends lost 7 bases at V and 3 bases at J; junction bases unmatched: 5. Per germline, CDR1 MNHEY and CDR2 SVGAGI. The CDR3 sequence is CASKGTSGEETQYF. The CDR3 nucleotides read TGTGCCAGCAAAGGAACTAGCGGGGAAGAGACCCAGTACTTC.

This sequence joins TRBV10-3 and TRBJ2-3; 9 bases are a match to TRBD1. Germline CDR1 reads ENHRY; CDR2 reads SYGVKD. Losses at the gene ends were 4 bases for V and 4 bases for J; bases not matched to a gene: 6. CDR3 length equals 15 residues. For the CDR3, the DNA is TGTGCCATCAGTGCCGGACAGGGGCGCGCAGATACGCAGTATTTT. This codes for CAISAGQGRADTQYF.

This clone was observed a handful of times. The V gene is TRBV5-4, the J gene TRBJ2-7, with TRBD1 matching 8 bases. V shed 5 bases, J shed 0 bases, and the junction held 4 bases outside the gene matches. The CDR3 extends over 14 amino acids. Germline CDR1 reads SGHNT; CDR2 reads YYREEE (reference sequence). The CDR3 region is CASSRDRTSYEQYF. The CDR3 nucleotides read TGTGCCAGCAGTCGGGACAGGACCTCCTACGAGCAGTACTTC.

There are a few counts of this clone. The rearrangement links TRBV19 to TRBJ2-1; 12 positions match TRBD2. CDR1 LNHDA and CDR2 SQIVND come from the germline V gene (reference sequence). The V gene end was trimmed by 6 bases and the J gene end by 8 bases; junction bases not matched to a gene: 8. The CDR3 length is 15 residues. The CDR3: CASRKGLAGLDEQFF. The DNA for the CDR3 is TGTGCCAGTAGAAAAGGACTAGCGGGACTAGATGAGCAGTTCTTC.

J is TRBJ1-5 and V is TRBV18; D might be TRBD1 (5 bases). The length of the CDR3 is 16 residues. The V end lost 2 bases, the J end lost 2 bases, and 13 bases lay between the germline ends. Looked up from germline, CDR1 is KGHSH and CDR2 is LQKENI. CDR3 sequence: CASSPTTGRGNQPQHF. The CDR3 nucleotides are TGTGCCAGCTCACCAACAACAGGACGGGGCAATCAGCCCCAGCATTTT. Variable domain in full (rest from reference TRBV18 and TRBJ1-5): NAGVMQNPRHLVRRRGQEARLRCSPMKGHSHVYWYRQLPEEGLKFMVYLQKENIIDESGMPKERFSAEFPKEGPSILRIQQVVRGDSAAYFCASSPTTGRGNQPQHFGDGTRLSIL.

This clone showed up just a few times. CDR3 loop: CASSRQGRTEAFF. In nucleotides, the CDR3 is TGTGCCAGCAGTAGGCAGGGGCGAACTGAAGCTTTCTTT. This sequence joins TRBV27 and TRBJ1-1; D is perhaps TRBD1 (6 bases). This CDR3 has 13 amino acids. Germline loops: CDR1 MNHEY, CDR2 SMNVEV (reference sequence). V was pared by 5 bases and J by 5 bases, with 12 bases between.

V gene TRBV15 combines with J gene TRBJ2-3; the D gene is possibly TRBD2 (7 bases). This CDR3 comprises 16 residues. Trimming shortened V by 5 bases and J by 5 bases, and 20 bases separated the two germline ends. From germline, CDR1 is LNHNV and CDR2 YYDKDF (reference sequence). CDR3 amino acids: CATSRRGLPNLDTQYF. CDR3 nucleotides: TGTGCCACCAGCCGCAGGGGACTACCAAACCTAGATACGCAGTATTTT.

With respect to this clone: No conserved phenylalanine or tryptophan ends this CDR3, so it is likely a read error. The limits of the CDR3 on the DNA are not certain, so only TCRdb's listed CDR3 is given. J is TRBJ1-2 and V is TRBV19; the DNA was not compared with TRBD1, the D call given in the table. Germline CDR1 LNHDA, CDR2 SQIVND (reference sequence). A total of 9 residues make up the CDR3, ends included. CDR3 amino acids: CASSLLQGS.

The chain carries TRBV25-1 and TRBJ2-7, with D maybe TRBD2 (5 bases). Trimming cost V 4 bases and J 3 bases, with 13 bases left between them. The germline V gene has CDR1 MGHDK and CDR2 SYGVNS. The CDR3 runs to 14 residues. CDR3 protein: CASSASGSNYEQYF. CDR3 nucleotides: TGTGCCAGCAGTGCAAGCGGTTCCAACTACGAGCAGTACTTC.

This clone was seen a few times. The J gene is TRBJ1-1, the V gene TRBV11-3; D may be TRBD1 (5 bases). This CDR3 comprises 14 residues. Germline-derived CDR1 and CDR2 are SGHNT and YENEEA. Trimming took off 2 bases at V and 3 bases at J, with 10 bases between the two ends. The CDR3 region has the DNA TGTGCCAGCAGCTTAAGTGGGGGGTACACTGAAGCTTTCTTT. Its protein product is CASSLSGGYTEAFF.

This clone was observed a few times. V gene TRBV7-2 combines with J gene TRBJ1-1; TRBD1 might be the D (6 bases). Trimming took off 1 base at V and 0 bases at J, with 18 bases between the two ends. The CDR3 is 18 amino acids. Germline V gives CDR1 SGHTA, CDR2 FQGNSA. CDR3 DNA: TGTGCCAGCAGCTTAGTCAGGGGAGGGAATCCGATGAACACTGAAGCTTTCTTT. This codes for CASSLVRGGNPMNTEAFF.

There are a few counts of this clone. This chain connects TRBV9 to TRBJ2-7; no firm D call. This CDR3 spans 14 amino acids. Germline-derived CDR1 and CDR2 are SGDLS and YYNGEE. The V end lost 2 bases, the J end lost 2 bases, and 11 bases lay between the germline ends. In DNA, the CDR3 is TGTGCCAGCAGCGTTTCCACTTTGGCCTACGAGCAGTACTTC. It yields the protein CASSVSTLAYEQYF.